This T cell receptor (beta chain) was retrieved from a study of blood T cell repertoires in COVID-19. Clones were sequenced by immunoSEQ multiplex PCR, and TCRdb holds only the in-frame ones, with some missing. The top ten hold 13% of the sample, which has around 160,000 clones, 85% to 90% seen once. Per the germline V gene, CDR1 is MNHEY and CDR2 is SVGAGI. The V and J ends lost 6 bases and 3 bases, in that order; junction bases with no gene match: 6. The CDR3 has 15 amino acids. Patients in Seattle were enrolled during active infection, then followed longitudinally. The receptor comes from a man aged 18 to 35 with COVID-19, enrolled during active disease. V and J are TRBV6-5 and TRBJ2-2; TRBD1 aligns across 8 bases. The sample was peripheral blood. CDR3 in amino acids: CASRDQGAHTGELFF. In nucleotides, the CDR3 is TGTGCCAGCAGGGATCAGGGGGCGCACACCGGGGAGCTGTTTTTT.